This T cell receptor beta chain comes out of a study of T-cell memory formation after mild COVID-19. Study-level findings and limits: Second-wave clones with a day 37 peak had unconfirmed SARS-CoV-2 specificity. In pre-infection memory, a portion of responding clones appeared, which suggested that cross-reactive memory joined.

The table lists this clonotype with a few counts. What it binds is unknown. The V gene's germline CDR1 is SGHDN and CDR2 FVKESK. V lost 7 bases and J lost 3; bases outside the gene matches: 5. This CDR3 is built from 14 residues. 5'RACE, which relied on constant-segment primers, yielded TCR alpha and TCR beta cDNA libraries carrying sample barcodes and UMIs. TCRdb analysed the 5' RACE reads with MiXCR anew, one entry per CDR3 protein. The sample has about 320,000 distinct CDR3 sequences, 14% seen once; the top ten hold around 20%. This TCR was recovered from a man between 18 and 35 years old who had mild COVID-19 (a few samples of this study predate the infection). Cell type and time point are not known. The chain combines TRBV14 with TRBJ2-1, with TRBD1 matching over 8 bases. The sample comprised PBMCs or a T cell subset sorted from them (not recorded which). CDR3 in amino acids: CASNPGQGYNEQFF. The DNA for the CDR3 is TGTGCCAGCAACCCCGGACAGGGCTACAATGAGCAGTTCTTC.